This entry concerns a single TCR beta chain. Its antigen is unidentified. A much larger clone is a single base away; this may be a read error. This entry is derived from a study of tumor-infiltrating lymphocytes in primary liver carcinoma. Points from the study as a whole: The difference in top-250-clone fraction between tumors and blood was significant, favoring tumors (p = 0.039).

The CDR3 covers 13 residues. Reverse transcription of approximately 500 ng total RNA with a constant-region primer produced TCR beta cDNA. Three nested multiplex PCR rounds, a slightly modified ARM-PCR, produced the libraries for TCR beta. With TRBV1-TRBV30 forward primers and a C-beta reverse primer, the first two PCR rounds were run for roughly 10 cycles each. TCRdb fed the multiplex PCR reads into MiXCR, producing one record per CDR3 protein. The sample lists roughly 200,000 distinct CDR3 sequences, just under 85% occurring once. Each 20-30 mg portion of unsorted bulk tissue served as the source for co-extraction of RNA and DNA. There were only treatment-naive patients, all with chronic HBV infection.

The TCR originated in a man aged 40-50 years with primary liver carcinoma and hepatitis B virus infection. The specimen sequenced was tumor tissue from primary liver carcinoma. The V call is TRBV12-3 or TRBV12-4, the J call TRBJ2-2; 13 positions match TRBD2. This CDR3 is CASSRTSGRELFF. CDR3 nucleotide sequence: TGCGCCAGCTCCAGGACTAGCGGGAGAGAGCTGTTTTTT.